The 27 T cell receptor beta chains presented below share a single source sample, sequenced in a study of T cells in Graves' hyperthyroidism and ophthalmopathy. Researchers amplified the TCR beta CDR3 regions from RNA transcripts. Researchers ran a first-round RT-PCR on the TCR CDR3 using the HTBI primer set. TCRdb used MiXCR to reprocess the multiplex PCR reads, holding one entry per CDR3 protein. The table shows about 660,000 distinct CDR3 sequences, with roughly 46% occurring only once. Sequencing used peripheral blood or thyroid tissue (not recorded which). The receptors originated from an adult man with Graves' disease, either hyperthyroidism or ophthalmopathy (not recorded which).

This clonotype was counted only a few times. This chain links TRBV7-8 with TRBJ2-7; possibly TRBD1 for D (6 bases). CDR3 length: 14 amino acids. V lost 5 bases and J 1 base, leaving 12 bases between the germline ends. Germline V gives CDR1 SGHVS, CDR2 FQNEAQ. The CDR3 sequence is CASSPLGQSYEQYF. As DNA, the CDR3 is TGTGCCAGCAGCCCTTTGGGACAATCCTACGAGCAGTACTTC. The full variable domain, in which reference TRBV7-8 and TRBJ2-7 provide the parts outside the CDR3, is GAGVSQSPRYKVAKRGQDVALRCDPISGHVSLFWYQQALGQGPEFLTYFQNEAQLDKSGLPSDRFFAERPEGSVSTLKIQRTQQEDSAVYLCASSPLGQSYEQYFGPGTRLTVT.

V and J are TRBV7-9 and TRBJ1-1; D unresolved. The CDR3 runs to 13 residues. The germline V gene encodes CDR1 SEHNR and CDR2 FQNEAQ (reference sequence). With 2 bases removed from V and 2 bases from J, the gap between germline ends came to 6 bases. CDR3 sequence: CASSLLDNTEAFF. As DNA, the CDR3 is TGTGCCAGCAGCTTACTCGACAACACTGAAGCTTTCTTT. Together with reference TRBV7-9 and TRBJ1-1, the CDR3 gives the full variable domain: DTGVSQNPRHKITKRGQNVTFRCDPISEHNRLYWYRQTLGQGPEFLTYFQNEAQLEKSRLLSDRFSAERPKGSFSTLEIQRTEQGDSAMYLCASSLLDNTEAFFGQGTRLTVV.

This clonotype has only a few counts. The genes are TRBV6-5 and TRBJ1-4; a possible D gene is TRBD1 (6 bases). V lost 1 base, J lost 3 bases, and 12 bases lay in between. This CDR3 has 16 amino acids. Germline loops: CDR1 MNHEY, CDR2 SVGAGI. The DNA for the CDR3 is TGTGCCAGCAGTTACTTCTCGGCAGGGGCTAATGAAAAACTGTTTTTT. It specifies CASSYFSAGANEKLFF.

This chain connects TRBV15 to TRBJ1-2, with a tentative D call TRBD1 (6 bases). V lost 3 bases, J lost 5 bases, and 10 bases lay in between. CDR1 is LNHNV and CDR2 is YYDKDF in the germline V gene (reference sequence). CDR3 size: 13 residues. The CDR3 nucleotides are TGTGCCACCAGCAGCCAAGGGGGTTATGGCTACACCTTC. Translated, it gives CATSSQGGYGYTF.

This chain connects TRBV10-3 to TRBJ2-5; D might be TRBD1 or TRBD2, each matching 5 bases. The J call is doubtful: the DNA matches TRBJ2-7 better. This CDR3 is built from 12 residues. Germline assignment: CDR1 ENHRY and CDR2 SYGVKD. CDR3 loop: CAIEGQGYEQYF. The CDR3 nucleotides read TGTGCCATCGAGGGGCAGGGTTACGAGCAGTACTTC.

This CDR3 is CRQLGLGGYTF. For the CDR3, the DNA is TGCAGGCAGTTGGGACTTGGGGGCTACACCTTC. The chain recombines TRBV29-1 with TRBJ1-2, with D tentatively TRBD1 (5 bases). CDR1 SQVTM and CDR2 ANQGSEA come from the germline V gene. The CDR3 is made up of 11 amino acids.

This chain links TRBV10-3 with TRBJ2-7, with D maybe TRBD2 (6 bases). Trimming left V 2 bases short and J 0 bases short, with 11 bases between. The CDR3 has 15 amino acids. Germline-derived CDR1 and CDR2 are ENHRY and SYGVKD. CDR3 amino acids: CAISEGGIYSYEQYF. In DNA, the CDR3 is TGTGCCATCAGTGAGGGCGGGATCTACTCCTACGAGCAGTACTTC.

This sequence joins TRBV20-1 and TRBJ2-7, with D perhaps TRBD1 (6 bases). CDR1 is DFQATT, CDR2 SNEGSKA, per germline (reference sequence). Trimming cost V 3 bases and J 6 bases, with 12 bases left between them. CDR3 length equals 12 residues. For the CDR3, the DNA is TGCAGTGCTAGCTTAACAGGGTTCGAGCAGTACTTC. Translating it yields CSASLTGFEQYF.

This clonotype was observed at least ten times. The chain links TRBV9 to TRBJ1-5; unclear D gene. The ends were cut back, 5 bases at V and 0 bases at J, with 12 bases in the middle. CDR3 length: 15 amino acids. Germline-derived CDR1 and CDR2 are SGDLS and YYNGEE. For the CDR3, the DNA is TGTGCCAGCAGTGTCGGTGGGCTTAGCAATCAGCCCCAGCATTTT. Protein product: CASSVGGLSNQPQHF.

This clonotype was recorded only once. The CDR3 does not end in the conserved phenylalanine or tryptophan, so this is likely a read error. The chain combines TRBV19 with TRBJ1-1; D might be TRBD1 (5 bases). The CDR3 contains 15 residues. V lost 3 bases and J 4 bases, leaving 15 bases between the germline ends. CDR1 LNHDA and CDR2 SQIVND come from the germline V gene (reference sequence). The CDR3 region is CASSIRAGRGTEAFL. In DNA form, the CDR3 reads TGTGCCAGTAGTATCCGGGCAGGGCGGGGCACTGAAGCTTTCCTT.

The V and J genes are TRBV7-2 and TRBJ1-1, with D possibly TRBD1 on 6 matching bases. The germline gives CDR1 SGHTA, CDR2 FQGNSA. This CDR3 is 14 amino acids long. V lost 5 bases and J 4 bases, leaving 14 bases between the germline ends. For the CDR3, the DNA is TGTGCCAGCAGCCCCGGGACAACCGGCACTGAAGCTTTCTTT. This encodes CASSPGTTGTEAFF.

This clonotype was seen ten or more times. The genes are TRBV10-3 and TRBJ1-5; 7 bases fit TRBD1. The V and J ends lost 10 bases and 2 bases, in that order; junction bases with no gene match: 8. This CDR3 contains 14 residues. Germline V gene lookup returns CDR1 ENHRY and CDR2 SYGVKD. CDR3 loop: CATEDRVGNQPQHF. For the CDR3, the DNA is TGTGCCACAGAAGACAGGGTGGGCAATCAGCCCCAGCATTTT.

This clonotype was recorded many times. V usage is TRBV10-2 and J usage is TRBJ1-2, with D unclear. V dropped 5 bases and J dropped 8 bases, with 21 bases sitting between them. The germline CDR1 and CDR2 sequences are WSHSY and SAAADI. The CDR3 is 15 amino acids. CDR3 nucleotides: TGCGCCAGCAGTCAGGCAGTAGGGCTGGCCTACGGCTACACCTTC. It codes for CASSQAVGLAYGYTF.

V is TRBV29-1 and J is TRBJ1-5; the match to TRBD1 covers 9 bases. The CDR3 has 13 residues. Trimming removed 3 bases from V and 11 bases from J; junction bases left unmatched: 8. Germline CDR1 is SQVTM and CDR2 is ANQGSEA. CDR3 nucleotides: TGCAGCGTTGAGGGACAGGGCCTTAAGACCCAGCATTTT. Its protein is CSVEGQGLKTQHF.

The chain is built from TRBV15 and TRBJ2-6; D is possibly TRBD1 (5 bases). Between the trimmed V and J ends, which lost 5 bases and 0 bases, there was a span of 11 bases. CDR1 and CDR2 (germline): LNHNV, YYDKDF (reference sequence). The CDR3 sequence is 16 residues long. CDR3 bases: TGTGCCACCAGCGGACACGGACGCTCTGGGGCCAACGTCCTGACTTTC. Its translation: CATSGHGRSGANVLTF.

DNA of the CDR3: TGCAGTGCTGGGCGTTTGCAGGGGGCGAAGGATCAGCCCCAGCATTTT. Translation gives CSAGRLQGAKDQPQHF. The chain joins TRBV20-1 to TRBJ1-5; 8 bases are shared with TRBD1. V dropped 5 bases and J dropped 5; count of bases not matched to a gene: 14. The germline gives CDR1 DFQATT, CDR2 SNEGSKA (reference sequence). The CDR3 is 16 residues long.

A note on this clonotype: Given a much more abundant clone one base away, this may be a read error. The genes are TRBV7-7 and TRBJ2-5; D is possibly TRBD1 (5 bases). CDR1 and CDR2 from the germline V gene are SSHAT and FNYEAQ (reference sequence). CDR3 length equals 14 residues. CDR3 bases: TGTGCTAGCAGCTCGACAGCCACTCAAGAGACCCAGTACTTC. Amino acids: CASSSTATQETQYF.

The table lists this clonotype with many counts. The CDR3 DNA reads as TGTGCCAGCAGCGCCGCTATGAACACTGAAGCTTTCTTT. As protein: CASSAAMNTEAFF. The chain combines TRBV9 with TRBJ1-1, with unresolved D. V was trimmed by 3 bases and J by 0 bases, leaving 6 bases between them. Germline V gene lookup returns CDR1 SGDLS and CDR2 YYNGEE. The CDR3 loop spans 13 amino acids.

Note on this clonotype: The junction departs from the called germline gene at one end, perhaps through a read error. The chain has TRBV7-9 and TRBJ1-5; TRBD1 matches 8 bases. The germline V gene has CDR1 SEHNR and CDR2 FQNEAQ (reference sequence). CDR3 length: 14 residues. In nucleotides, the CDR3 is TGTGCCAGCAGCTTTCGGACAGGGCCTTTCCTCGTGGATTTT. Its translation: CASSFRTGPFLVDF.

The chain has TRBV7-2 and TRBJ1-6; D unresolved. The CDR3 is 19 residues long. The germline V gene encodes CDR1 SGHTA and CDR2 FQGNSA. V was shortened by 2 bases and J by 0 bases, with 17 bases between the two germline ends. The DNA for the CDR3 is TGTGCCAGCAGCTTATGGGGAGACGTGGGAAGCTCCTATAATTCACCCCTCCACTTT. The encoded protein is CASSLWGDVGSSYNSPLHF.

A note on this clonotype: A much larger clone differs by one base, so this may be a read error. The chain combines TRBV7-9 with TRBJ2-7; unclear D gene. Germline-derived CDR1 and CDR2 are SEHNR and FQNEAQ (reference sequence). CDR3 length: 11 amino acids. CDR3 in amino acids: CASSYRFEQDF. The CDR3 bases are TGTGCCAGCAGCTATAGATTCGAGCAGGACTTC.

The chain combines TRBV19 with TRBJ1-1; maybe TRBD1 (6 bases). This CDR3 has 14 amino acids. Germline values: CDR1 LNHDA, CDR2 SQIVND (reference sequence). V shed 5 bases and J shed 1 base, with 11 bases lying between them. In nucleotides, the CDR3 is TGTGCCAGTAGTGGGGACACCACGAACACTGAAGCTTTCTTT. Translating gives CASSGDTTNTEAFF.

The gene calls are TRBV10-3 and TRBJ1-2, with 12 bases fitting TRBD1. Trimming at V came to 0 bases and at J to 7 bases, leaving 6 bases not matched to a gene. Looked up from germline, CDR1 is ENHRY and CDR2 is SYGVKD. The CDR3 consists of 16 residues. The CDR3 spells CAISESPGQGALGYTF. The CDR3 bases are TGTGCCATCAGTGAGTCTCCGGGACAGGGGGCTCTTGGCTACACCTTC.

In its sample, this clonotype was seen many times. This rearrangement joins TRBV2 to TRBJ1-5; the D gene is possibly TRBD1 (6 bases). The V gene's germline CDR1 is SNHLY and CDR2 FYNNEI. The length of the CDR3 is 15 residues. The ends were cut back, 6 bases at V and 2 bases at J, with 14 bases in the middle. The CDR3 coding sequence is TGTGCCAGCAGGGTTTCGGGGGGCGGCAATCAGCCCCAGCATTTT. Translation: CASRVSGGGNQPQHF.

This clonotype was counted a few times. The CDR3 sequence: CASRRDRGNTIYF. The CDR3 DNA is TGCGCCAGCAGAAGGGACAGAGGAAACACCATATATTTT. The chain joins TRBV5-1 to TRBJ1-3; TRBD1 agrees at 7 bases. The V and J ends lost 5 bases and 4 bases, in that order; junction bases with no gene match: 3. CDR3 length: 13 residues. Germline CDR1 is SGHRS and CDR2 is YFSETQ.

This chain links TRBV7-2 with TRBJ1-2, with a weak D call TRBD1 (5 bases). Trimming stripped 5 bases from V and 5 bases from J, with 18 bases between. CDR3 length: 15 residues. CDR1 is SGHTA, CDR2 FQGNSA, per germline. This CDR3 reads CASSTGGEAMYGYTF. For the CDR3, the DNA is TGTGCCAGCAGCACCGGGGGGGAGGCGATGTATGGCTACACCTTC.

On this clonotype itself: A much larger clone lies a single base off, so this may be a read error. The chain links TRBV29-1 to TRBJ1-4, with 9 bases fitting TRBD1. CDR3 length: 14 amino acids. Germline loops: CDR1 SQVTM, CDR2 ANQGSEA. The V and J ends lost 4 bases and 8 bases, in that order; junction bases with no gene match: 8. The CDR3 loop reads CSVANRGLGEKLFF. CDR3 nucleotides: TGCAGCGTTGCGAACAGGGGGCTAGGGGAAAAACTGTTTTTT.